The subject of this entry is one T cell receptor beta chain. As yet, its antigen is unknown. The protocol was immunoSEQ multiplex PCR, while the TCRdb copy is restricted to in-frame clones and leaves out a portion. Among approximately 2,300,000 clones listed, roughly 90% were seen once. The record originates from a study of shared clonotypes between healthy human individuals. This CDR3 is 15 amino acids long. The V and J ends lost 3 bases and 3 bases, in that order; junction bases with no gene match: 8. The V gene's germline CDR1 is SGHTA and CDR2 FQGNSA. Study-level points and caveats: Compared with memory subsets, naive subsets generally had larger estimated richness.

The source of this sequence is a man aged 18-30 years in good health. Some clones in this sample may be carry-over from other donors' samples. The chain uses TRBV7-2 and TRBJ2-7; 7 bases are a match to TRBD2. Sequencing was performed on naive CD4+ T cells from PBMCs. Subset in this sample: CD45RA+ positively selected. This CDR3 is CASSLGGGRRYEQYF. The CDR3 coding sequence is TGTGCCAGCAGCTTGGGAGGCGGGAGACGCTACGAGCAGTACTTC.